The T cell receptor (beta chain) described here comes from a study of naive and memory T cell subsets. In its sample, this clonotype was seen many times. The target antigen is unknown. The study's findings and limits: Over 90% of naive TCR sequences appeared only once, unlike memory subsets.

V dropped 0 bases and J dropped 6 bases, with 19 bases sitting between them. This CDR3 is built from 18 residues. Germline values: CDR1 SGHKS, CDR2 YYEKEE (reference sequence). An equimolar mix of two oligonucleotides served as the beta constant-region primer for TRBC1 and TRBC2. The ligated cDNA underwent four PCR rounds using SP2 and nested alpha and beta constant-region primers. The cDNA 3' end received a ligated single-stranded oligonucleotide carrying the SP2 primer and a 12-nucleotide UMI. Using its own MiXCR run on the UMI-ligation and nested PCR reads, TCRdb lists one record per CDR3 protein. Here the sample spans approximately 80,000 distinct CDR3 sequences, about 10% being singletons.

The material sequenced was naive CD8+ T cells from blood. The TCR was taken from a human donor in good health. The chain employs TRBV5-5 and TRBJ2-6; the D gene is possibly TRBD2 (5 bases). The CDR3, as DNA: TGTGCCAGCAGCTTGGCCCCTGGCAGCGGCCGTTCGGCCAACGTCCTGACTTTC. It translates to CASSLAPGSGRSANVLTF.